One sample yielded the 8 T cell receptor beta chains listed below, sequenced in a study of blood T cell repertoires in COVID-19. Method: immunoSEQ multiplex PCR; TCRdb's copy keeps in-frame clones and lacks some. The sample consists of roughly 150,000 clones, approximately 86% of them appearing once. Source material: peripheral blood. The receptors were gathered from a woman of 80 years or more with COVID-19, enrolled during active disease.

This clone came up a few times. The rearrangement links TRBV3-1 (or the pseudogene TRBV3-2) to TRBJ1-2; no clear D gene. Trimming removed 3 bases at V and 7 bases at J, with 6 bases between. Germline values: CDR1 LGHDT, CDR2 YNNKEL (reference sequence). CDR3 length: 11 amino acids. CDR3 sequence reads: CASSQPGGYTF. CDR3 sequence (DNA): TGTGCCAGCAGCCAGCCGGGTGGCTACACCTTC.

This clone has only a few counts. V and J are TRBV5-4 and TRBJ1-1; a possible D gene is TRBD1 (6 bases). CDR1 is SGHNT and CDR2 is YYREEE in the germline V gene (reference sequence). The CDR3 is 16 residues long. Trimming stripped 2 bases from V and 1 base from J, with 15 bases between. The CDR3 region is CASSFVNRAENTEAFF. The CDR3 coding sequence is TGTGCCAGCAGCTTCGTTAACAGGGCCGAGAACACTGAAGCTTTCTTT.

This clone came up many times. The V and J genes are TRBV2 and TRBJ1-2; 11 bases are shared with TRBD1. Germline assignment: CDR1 SNHLY and CDR2 FYNNEI. J lost 3 bases, V lost 6 bases, and 3 bases had no gene match. The CDR3 has 14 residues. The CDR3 nucleotides are TGTGCCAGCAGGGGGGGACAGGGGGACTATGGCTACACCTTC. It is translated as CASRGGQGDYGYTF.

The genes are TRBV6-1 and TRBJ1-6, with D maybe TRBD1 (5 bases). Looked up from germline, CDR1 is MNHNS and CDR2 is SASEGT. Trimming shortened V by 4 bases and J by 4 bases, and 17 bases separated the two germline ends. The CDR3 contains 17 residues. CDR3 nucleotide sequence: TGTGCCAGCAGTGCGTACAGGTCCGTTGGGTATAATTCACCCCTCCACTTT. Its translation is CASSAYRSVGYNSPLHF.

The rearrangement links TRBV19 to TRBJ1-6; D uncertain. Germline loops: CDR1 LNHDA, CDR2 SQIVND (reference sequence). This CDR3 spans 13 amino acids. Trimming took 7 bases from V and 11 from J, leaving 15 bases between them. The chain's CDR3 is CASTQRPSTPLHF. CDR3 coding DNA: TGTGCCAGTACTCAGAGGCCCTCAACACCCCTCCACTTT.

This clone was counted only a few times. The chain uses TRBV11-2 and TRBJ2-2; maybe TRBD2 (6 bases). This CDR3 is built from 15 residues. The ends were cut back, 1 base at V and 7 bases at J, with 13 bases in the middle. CDR1 SGHAT and CDR2 FQNNGV come from the germline V gene. CDR3 sequence reads: CASSLVSRRDGELFF. The DNA of the CDR3 is TGTGCCAGCAGCTTAGTATCCAGGCGGGACGGGGAGCTGTTTTTT.

V and J are TRBV9 and TRBJ2-3; D is possibly TRBD2 (5 bases). CDR1 and CDR2 (germline): SGDLS, YYNGEE. The CDR3 runs 15 residues. Trimming took off 4 bases at V and 0 bases at J, with 12 bases between the two ends. The CDR3 DNA reads TGTGCCAGCAGCCCTTCGGGGATTAGCACAGATACGCAGTATTTT. As protein: CASSPSGISTDTQYF.

The gene calls are TRBV7-9 and TRBJ1-1; tentatively, D is TRBD1 (6 bases). CDR3 length: 18 residues. V shed 5 bases and J shed 1 base, with 23 bases lying between them. Germline V lookup: CDR1 SEHNR, CDR2 FQNEAQ (reference sequence). CDR3 protein: CASSRSPSRGWENTEAFF. CDR3 nucleotides: TGTGCCAGCAGCCGATCCCCGAGCAGGGGATGGGAGAACACTGAAGCTTTCTTT.